These 10 T cell receptor beta chains originate from one sample sequenced in a study of blood T cell repertoires in COVID-19. Measured with immunoSEQ multiplex PCR; TCRdb has only the in-frame clones, and not every one. The sample records more than 200,000 clones, about 79% being singletons. The sequencing sample was made of peripheral blood. All receptors derive from a man of 80 years or more with acute or convalescent COVID-19.

V gene TRBV28 combines with J gene TRBJ1-1; possible D gene TRBD1, 6 bases. The ends were cut back, 6 bases at V and 4 bases at J, with 12 bases in the middle. The germline V gene encodes CDR1 MDHEN and CDR2 SYDVKM. This CDR3 has 13 residues. CDR3 sequence (DNA): TGTGCCAGCAGGGGACAACAACCCACTGAAGCTTTCTTT. Protein product: CASRGQQPTEAFF.

This chain connects TRBV6-1 to TRBJ1-2; D gene unclear. In germline, CDR1 is MNHNS, CDR2 SASEGT. The CDR3 is 17 amino acids. The V end was cut by 0 bases, the J end by 7 bases, with 21 bases between. The CDR3 DNA sequence: TGTGCCAGCAGTGAAGCCCTCGGGTCCGCGCAAGTCGGTGGCTACACCTTC. Residues: CASSEALGSAQVGGYTF.

The chain joins TRBV28 to TRBJ1-1; the D is unclear. CDR3 length: 14 amino acids. The ends were cut back, 6 bases at V and 2 bases at J, with 13 bases in the middle. CDR1 and CDR2 from the germline V gene are MDHEN and SYDVKM. The CDR3 DNA reads as TGTGCCAGCAGGGCGACAAGAACAAACACTGAAGCTTTCTTT. Translated: CASRATRTNTEAFF.

The V gene is TRBV4-1, the J gene TRBJ2-1, with 8 bases matching TRBD2. Germline V gene data show CDR1 as MGHRA and CDR2 as YSYEKL. With 3 bases clipped from V and 3 bases from J, the junction kept 1 base outside the gene matches. The CDR3 is 14 residues long. CDR3 amino acids: CASSQTSVYNEQFF. CDR3 sequence (DNA): TGCGCCAGCAGCCAGACTAGCGTCTACAATGAGCAGTTCTTC.

V gene TRBV5-1 combines with J gene TRBJ2-5; TRBD1 matches at 8 bases. CDR1 SGHRS and CDR2 YFSETQ come from the germline V gene. This CDR3 has 14 amino acids. With V trimmed by 4 bases and J by 5 bases, 7 bases remained unmatched. The CDR3 protein is CASSAWDRQETQYF. CDR3 in DNA: TGCGCCAGCAGCGCTTGGGACAGGCAGGAGACCCAGTACTTC.

This clone occurred a few times. The genes are TRBV11-3 and TRBJ2-1, with 7 bases fitting TRBD1. After removal of 0 bases from V and 5 bases from J, the junction contained 10 bases not matched to a gene. The CDR3 runs to 17 residues. Germline CDR1 reads SGHNT; CDR2 reads YENEEA. In DNA form, the CDR3 reads TGTGCCAGCAGCTTAGATCGGGTAGGGGGCGCCAACAATGAGCAGTTCTTC. Its translation: CASSLDRVGGANNEQFF.

The V and J genes are TRBV5-1 and TRBJ2-2, with 10 positions matching TRBD2. CDR3 size: 19 residues. The germline gives CDR1 SGHRS, CDR2 YFSETQ. The ends lost 6 bases at V and 4 bases at J; junction bases unmatched: 18. CDR3 DNA: TGCGCCAGCACCCCGATAAAGGAGGGACTAGCGCAATTCACCGGGGAGCTGTTTTTT. Translated, it gives CASTPIKEGLAQFTGELFF.

The CDR3 nucleotides are TGTGCCATCAAGGAACAGGGGCGTCATGAGCAGTTCTTC. Amino acid sequence: CAIKEQGRHEQFF. V and J are TRBV10-3 and TRBJ2-1, with 7 bases aligning to TRBD1. V gave up 7 bases and J gave up 8 bases; unmatched junction bases: 8. The CDR3 extends over 13 amino acids. CDR1 is ENHRY and CDR2 is SYGVKD in the germline V gene.

The chain employs TRBV3-1 (or the pseudogene TRBV3-2) and TRBJ2-1; D is possibly TRBD1 (6 bases). V shed 4 bases and J shed 3 bases, with 13 bases lying between them. In germline, CDR1 is LGHDT, CDR2 YNNKEL (reference sequence). This CDR3 contains 15 residues. The CDR3 DNA reads as TGTGCCAGCAGCCCCTCCGGGACATACTACAATGAGCAGTTCTTC. Its translation: CASSPSGTYYNEQFF.

The J gene is TRBJ2-7, the V gene TRBV18; a possible D gene is TRBD1 (5 bases). Trimming took 2 bases from V and 2 from J, leaving 10 bases between them. This CDR3 is 14 amino acids long. Germline CDR1 and CDR2: KGHSH and LQKENI. The CDR3 nucleotides read TGTGCCAGCTCACCAACCGGACAAGCCTACGAGCAGTACTTC. Its protein is CASSPTGQAYEQYF.